The sequence of this T cell receptor beta chain was determined in a study of shared clonotypes between healthy human individuals. Notes on the study in general: An effect of sequencing depth on clonotype sharing among donors was expected.

This clone showed up just a few times. Antigen unknown. TCRdb's table, derived via immunoSEQ multiplex PCR, lists solely in-frame clones and lacks some. The sample holds roughly 2.4 million clones, 90% to 97% seen once. The CDR3 has 14 amino acids. V lost 6 bases, J lost 3 bases, and 5 bases stayed unmatched. The germline CDR1 and CDR2 sequences are MNHNS and SASEGT. The origin of this receptor is a man aged 18 to 29 in good health. The sample taken for sequencing was naive CD4+ T cells sorted from blood. As to subset: CD45RA+ positively selected. The chain has TRBV6-1 and TRBJ1-5, with TRBD1 matching 7 bases. The chain's CDR3 is CASSGQDINQPQHF. CDR3 DNA: TGTGCCAGCAGCGGACAGGACATCAATCAGCCCCAGCATTTT.